The 26 T cell receptor beta chains in this list originate from one sample, sequenced in a study of cytomegalovirus exposure and HLA in healthy donors. The study ran its PCR with 60 Vbeta and 13 Jbeta primers. This table comes from immunoSEQ multiplex PCR, and its TCRdb copy is limited to in-frame clones, with some not included. Its table records 50,000 to 70,000 clones. The sample taken for sequencing was PBMCs. Receptors were obtained from a man aged 50-59 years in good health and CMV-seropositive.

The chain uses TRBV23-1 and TRBJ2-3; TRBD2 matches 7 bases. TRBV23-1 is noted as an ORF with a role that remains uncertain. The CDR3 is made up of 15 amino acids. The V segment lost 6 bases and the J segment 1 base; nucleotides outside the gene matches: 7. CDR3 nucleotide sequence: TGCGCCAGCAGGGCGCGGGCGGGGGGCACAGATACGCAGTATTTT. Residues: CASRARAGGTDTQYF.

This chain joins TRBV5-6 and TRBJ1-2; 8 bases line up with TRBD1. Germline loops: CDR1 SGHDT, CDR2 YYEEEE. The CDR3 is 13 residues long. V lost 1 base and J lost 9; bases outside the gene matches: 5. The CDR3 nucleotides read TGTGCCAGCAGCTTGCGGACAGGGCAAAGCTACACCTTC. This translates into CASSLRTGQSYTF.

This chain uses TRBV5-4 with TRBJ1-5, with 8 bases fitting TRBD1. Germline CDR1 is SGHNT and CDR2 is YYREEE (reference sequence). V lost 0 bases to trimming and J lost 9 bases; unmatched junction nucleotides: 11. This CDR3 is 16 amino acids long. CDR3 sequence reads: CASSLEGTGALGPQHF. In nucleotides, the CDR3 is TGTGCCAGCAGCTTGGAGGGGACAGGAGCTCTAGGGCCCCAGCATTTT. Looking up the rest from reference TRBV5-4 and TRBJ1-5 gives the full variable domain: ETGVTQSPTHLIKTRGQQVTLRCSSQSGHNTVSWYQQALGQGPQFIFQYYREEENGRGNFPPRFSGLQFPNYSSELNVNALELDDSALYLCASSLEGTGALGPQHFGDGTRLSIL.

The gene calls are TRBV6-5 and TRBJ1-3, with a tentative D call TRBD1 (5 bases). The CDR3 is 15 residues long. Germline assignment: CDR1 MNHEY and CDR2 SVGAGI. V gave up 3 bases and J gave up 2 bases, with 11 bases separating them. In DNA form, the CDR3 reads TGTGCCAGCAGTTATTCAGGGATACCTGGAAACACCATATATTTT. This encodes CASSYSGIPGNTIYF.

The chain is built from TRBV7-2 and TRBJ2-3, with D tentatively TRBD1 (5 bases). This CDR3 has 15 amino acids. CDR1 and CDR2 (germline): SGHTA, FQGNSA. V lost 4 bases and J 5 bases, leaving 16 bases between the germline ends. The CDR3 sequence is CASSSGWAQRDTQYF. CDR3 bases: TGTGCCAGCAGCTCAGGGTGGGCCCAGCGAGATACGCAGTATTTT.

The chain recombines TRBV5-4 with TRBJ1-2, with 7 bases fitting TRBD1. V was pared by 4 bases and J by 6 bases, with 6 bases of the junction left unmatched. CDR3 length: 13 amino acids. In germline, CDR1 is SGHNT, CDR2 YYREEE (reference sequence). CDR3 nucleotides: TGTGCCAGCAGCCGACAGGGTCTAAATGGCTACACCTTC. It is translated as CASSRQGLNGYTF.

The CDR3 reads CASSQELDSRVYGYTF. The CDR3 DNA follows: TGCGCCAGCAGCCAAGAATTGGACAGCCGCGTCTATGGCTACACCTTC. The gene calls are TRBV4-1 and TRBJ1-2; D is perhaps TRBD1 (6 bases). Trimming left V 0 bases short and J 4 bases short, with 15 bases between. The germline V gene has CDR1 MGHRA and CDR2 YSYEKL. CDR3 length: 16 amino acids.

About this clone: Other DNA sequences within the sample encode an identical CDR3. The chain has TRBV2 and TRBJ1-1; TRBD1 aligns across 7 bases. The V gene end was trimmed by 6 bases and the J gene end by 1 base; junction bases not matched to a gene: 8. The CDR3 contains 15 residues. CDR1 and CDR2 (germline): SNHLY, FYNNEI. The CDR3 loop is CASSEATGRNTEAFF. CDR3 nucleotide sequence: TGTGCCAGCAGCGAGGCGACAGGGAGGAACACTGAAGCTTTCTTT. Together with reference TRBV2 and TRBJ1-1, the CDR3 gives the full variable domain: EPEVTQTPSHQVTQMGQEVILRCVPISNHLYFYWYRQILGQKVEFLVSFYNNEISEKSEIFDDQFSVERPDGSNFTLKIRSTKLEDSAMYFCASSEATGRNTEAFFGQGTRLTVV.

This chain connects TRBV29-1 to TRBJ1-2, with D possibly matching TRBD1 (6 bases). This CDR3 is 13 amino acids long. V lost 5 bases and J 3 bases, leaving 13 bases between the germline ends. From germline, CDR1 is SQVTM and CDR2 ANQGSEA. This chain's CDR3 is CSVLAGVDYGYTF. CDR3 DNA sequence: TGCAGCGTTCTGGCAGGGGTGGACTATGGCTACACCTTC.

This sequence joins TRBV5-1 and TRBJ2-1, with TRBD2 matching 7 bases. V was pared by 3 bases and J by 6 bases, with 12 bases of the junction left unmatched. CDR3 length: 16 residues. Germline lookup yields CDR1 SGHRS and CDR2 YFSETQ. The chain's CDR3 is CASSSVAGLYPNEQFF. CDR3 in DNA: TGCGCCAGCAGCTCTGTAGCGGGCCTTTACCCCAATGAGCAGTTCTTC. Using reference TRBV5-1 and TRBJ2-1 for the parts outside the CDR3, the full variable domain is KAGVTQTPRYLIKTRGQQVTLSCSPISGHRSVSWYQQTPGQGLQFLFEYFSETQRNKGNFPGRFSGRQFSNSRSEMNVSTLELGDSALYLCASSSVAGLYPNEQFFGPGTRLTVL.

CDR3 coding DNA: TGTGCCAGCAGCCCTCAGTCTGAGGATCCGGCTTTCTTT. Its protein is CASSPQSEDPAFF. The V call is TRBV7-8, the J call TRBJ1-1; D remains ambiguous. The germline V and J ends were trimmed by 5 bases and 11 bases, with 18 bases remaining between them. CDR3 length: 13 amino acids. Germline V CDR1 and CDR2: SGHVS, FQNEAQ.

The chain has TRBV6-5 and TRBJ1-1; possible D gene TRBD1, 5 bases. Germline values: CDR1 MNHEY, CDR2 SVGAGI. V was cut by 0 bases and J by 5 bases, with 7 bases left in between. This CDR3 region has 13 residues. The CDR3 protein is CASSYSGGTEAFF. The CDR3 nucleotides are TGTGCCAGCAGTTACTCGGGGGGGACTGAAGCTTTCTTT.

The chain has TRBV6-6 and TRBJ1-5; TRBD1 matches 7 bases. The germline gives CDR1 MNHNY, CDR2 SVGAGI (reference sequence). Trimming cost V 2 bases and J 10 bases; bases outside gene matches: 8. The CDR3 is made up of 14 amino acids. The CDR3 protein is CASSYGGQEGPQHF. DNA for the CDR3: TGTGCCAGCAGTTACGGAGGACAGGAAGGTCCCCAGCATTTT.

The chain employs TRBV10-3 and TRBJ2-7; 7 bases are shared with TRBD1. The CDR3 has 12 residues. Germline trimming cut 11 bases from V and 2 bases from J; bases unmatched to any gene: 6. CDR1 and CDR2 (germline): ENHRY, SYGVKD. CDR3 sequence: CAVGQRPYEQYF. CDR3 nucleotide sequence: TGTGCCGTGGGACAGCGACCCTACGAGCAGTACTTC.

This chain connects TRBV7-8 to TRBJ1-5; D remains unclear. CDR1 SGHVS and CDR2 FQNEAQ come from the germline V gene. The CDR3 has 12 residues. V was pared by 0 bases and J by 6 bases, with 3 bases between. The CDR3 loop is CASSLAAQPQHF. The CDR3 DNA reads TGTGCCAGCAGCTTAGCGGCTCAGCCCCAGCATTTT.

V is TRBV6-5 and J is TRBJ2-7; 9 bases are shared with TRBD1. From germline, CDR1 is MNHEY and CDR2 SVGAGI. CDR3 size: 15 residues. The J segment lost 3 bases and the V segment lost 6 bases, leaving 9 bases of the junction unmatched. CDR3 sequence: CASSRSGTGNYEQYF. The CDR3, as DNA: TGTGCCAGCAGCCGTTCTGGGACAGGGAACTACGAGCAGTACTTC.

The rearrangement uses TRBV7-8 and TRBJ2-2; D remains ambiguous. Germline V lookup: CDR1 SGHVS, CDR2 FQNEAQ. Trimming stripped 2 bases from V and 4 bases from J, with 5 bases between. The CDR3 consists of 13 residues. The CDR3 spells CASSLFLTGELFF. The CDR3 DNA is TGTGCCAGCAGCTTATTTCTCACCGGGGAGCTGTTTTTT.

CDR3 residues: CASSVGPGGWEKLFF. The CDR3 nucleotides are TGTGCCAGCAGCGTAGGGCCAGGGGGCTGGGAAAAACTGTTTTTT. The rearrangement joins TRBV9 to TRBJ1-4, with TRBD1 identical over 8 bases. V lost 0 bases to trimming and J lost 8 bases; unmatched junction nucleotides: 6. Germline lookup yields CDR1 SGDLS and CDR2 YYNGEE. The CDR3 spans 15 residues.

The gene calls are TRBV9 and TRBJ2-5; possible D gene TRBD1, 5 bases. TRBJ2-7 explains the end of the DNA better; the J call may be wrong. This CDR3 comprises 14 residues. The germline CDR1 and CDR2 sequences are SGDLS and YYNGEE. The CDR3 bases are TGTGCCAGCAGCGTAGACCAGGGCTCCTACGAGCAGTACTTC. Translated: CASSVDQGSYEQYF.

V usage is TRBV6-5 and J usage is TRBJ1-1; TRBD1 agrees at 7 bases. J was trimmed by 5 bases and V by 5 bases; bases with no gene match: 8. The germline V gene encodes CDR1 MNHEY and CDR2 SVGAGI. The CDR3 is 14 residues long. The CDR3 protein is CASSARQGGTEAFF. CDR3 bases: TGTGCCAGCAGTGCACGACAGGGAGGAACTGAAGCTTTCTTT.

The gene calls are TRBV7-9 and TRBJ1-1; D is perhaps TRBD1 (6 bases). The germline V gene encodes CDR1 SEHNR and CDR2 FQNEAQ (reference sequence). V was pared by 5 bases and J by 3 bases, with 13 bases between. The CDR3 is made up of 14 amino acids. Written as DNA, the CDR3 is TGTGCCAGCAGCCCCGGACAGTATTACACTGAAGCTTTCTTT. This translates into CASSPGQYYTEAFF.

V gene TRBV5-6 combines with J gene TRBJ2-5; no definite D call. The assigned J gene may be wrong: the sequence end matches TRBJ2-7 better. Germline CDR1 SGHDT, CDR2 YYEEEE. The CDR3 is 14 amino acids. The CDR3 sequence is CASSLGPRGYEQYF. The CDR3 DNA reads as TGTGCCAGCAGCTTGGGACCCCGAGGCTACGAGCAGTACTTC.

The chain carries TRBV19 and TRBJ2-6; 8 nucleotides align to TRBD1. The CDR3 contains 18 residues. The V and J ends lost 4 bases and 2 bases, in that order; junction bases with no gene match: 10. Per germline, CDR1 LNHDA and CDR2 SQIVND (reference sequence). The chain's CDR3 is CASSNRQGLYPGANVLTF. In DNA form, the CDR3 reads TGTGCCAGTAGTAATAGACAGGGGTTGTACCCTGGGGCCAACGTCCTGACTTTC.

The chain recombines TRBV6-5 with TRBJ1-1, with D possibly TRBD1 on 5 matching bases. Trimming took 5 bases from V and 0 from J, leaving 10 bases between them. Germline loops: CDR1 MNHEY, CDR2 SVGAGI. The CDR3 loop spans 14 amino acids. The CDR3 is CASSPDRLNTEAFF. The CDR3 DNA sequence: TGTGCCAGCAGTCCTGACAGACTGAACACTGAAGCTTTCTTT.

The V call is TRBV28, the J call TRBJ2-7; 8 bases align to TRBD1. The germline V gene encodes CDR1 MDHEN and CDR2 SYDVKM. V shed 6 bases and J 7 bases; nucleotides not matched to a gene: 11. The CDR3 spans 14 residues. CDR3 residues: CASRPPGTGLEQYF. The CDR3 coding sequence is TGTGCCAGCAGGCCCCCGGGGACAGGTTTAGAGCAGTACTTC.

V is TRBV30 and J is TRBJ2-5; the D gene is possibly TRBD1 (5 bases). Germline-derived CDR1 and CDR2 are GTSNPN and SVGIG (reference sequence). This CDR3 spans 15 amino acids. V shed 0 bases and J shed 2 bases, with 13 bases lying between them. The DNA of the CDR3 is TGTGCCTGGAGTGTGAAAGGTGCAGGGCAAGAGACCCAGTACTTC. Protein sequence: CAWSVKGAGQETQYF. Based on the CDR3 plus reference TRBV30 and TRBJ2-5, the full variable domain is SQTIHQWPATLVQPVGSPLSLECTVEGTSNPNLYWYRQAAGRGLQLLFYSVGIGQISSEVPQNLSASRPQDRQFILSSKKLLLSDSGFYLCAWSVKGAGQETQYFGPGTRLLVL.